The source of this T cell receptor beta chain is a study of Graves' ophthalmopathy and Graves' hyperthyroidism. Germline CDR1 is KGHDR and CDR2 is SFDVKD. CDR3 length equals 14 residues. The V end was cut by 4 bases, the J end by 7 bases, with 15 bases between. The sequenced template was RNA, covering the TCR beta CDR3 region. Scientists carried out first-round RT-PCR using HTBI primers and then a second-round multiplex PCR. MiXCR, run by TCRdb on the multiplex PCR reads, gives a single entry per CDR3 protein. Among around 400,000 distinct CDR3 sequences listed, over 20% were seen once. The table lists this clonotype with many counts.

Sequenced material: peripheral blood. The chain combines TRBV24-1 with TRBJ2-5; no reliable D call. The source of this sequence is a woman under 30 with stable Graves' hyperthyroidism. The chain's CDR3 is CATSDPRTAGTQYF. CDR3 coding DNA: TGTGCCACCAGTGACCCCAGGACCGCAGGGACCCAGTACTTC.